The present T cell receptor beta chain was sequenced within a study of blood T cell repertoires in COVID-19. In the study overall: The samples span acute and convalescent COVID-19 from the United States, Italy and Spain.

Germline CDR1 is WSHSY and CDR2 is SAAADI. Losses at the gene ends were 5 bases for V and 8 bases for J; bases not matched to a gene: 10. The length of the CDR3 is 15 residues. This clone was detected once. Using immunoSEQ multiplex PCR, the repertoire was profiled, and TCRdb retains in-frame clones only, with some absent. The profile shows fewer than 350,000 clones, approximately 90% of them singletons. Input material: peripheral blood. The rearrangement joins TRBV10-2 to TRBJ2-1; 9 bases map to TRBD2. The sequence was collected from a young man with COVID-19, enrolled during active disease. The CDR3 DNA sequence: TGCGCCAGCAGTCCCTTCAGCGGGGGGATGCATGAGCAGTTCTTC. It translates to CASSPFSGGMHEQFF.